The clone carrying this T cell receptor beta chain was counted at least ten times. The antigen remains undetermined. The data were taken from a study of CD8 T cells in ankylosing spondylitis. Quantitative 5'-RACE was performed with molecular barcodes, and it yielded the TCR beta libraries. TCRdb reprocessed the 5' RACE reads via MiXCR and lists one record per CDR3 protein. The table shows fewer than 250,000 distinct CDR3 sequences, with 10% to 13% occurring only once. The V and J ends lost 0 bases and 5 bases respectively, with 14 bases between them. Germline CDR1 reads GTSNPN; CDR2 reads SVGIG (reference sequence). The length of the CDR3 is 14 residues. Whole-study results and caveats: There was reportedly significant enrichment of clones that were disease-linked in matched ankylosing spondylitis synovial fluid. One TCR beta motif, made up of several highly homologous variants, appeared characteristic of ankylosing spondylitis blood.

The TCR originated in a male donor with ankylosing spondylitis or in good health (not recorded which). The rearrangement uses TRBV30 and TRBJ2-7; possibly TRBD1 for D (6 bases). What was sequenced was blood, either unsorted or a sorted T cell fraction (not recorded which). The CDR3 bases are TGTGCCTGGAGTGTACAGGACAGTTCCCACGAGCAGTACTTC. It yields the protein CAWSVQDSSHEQYF.